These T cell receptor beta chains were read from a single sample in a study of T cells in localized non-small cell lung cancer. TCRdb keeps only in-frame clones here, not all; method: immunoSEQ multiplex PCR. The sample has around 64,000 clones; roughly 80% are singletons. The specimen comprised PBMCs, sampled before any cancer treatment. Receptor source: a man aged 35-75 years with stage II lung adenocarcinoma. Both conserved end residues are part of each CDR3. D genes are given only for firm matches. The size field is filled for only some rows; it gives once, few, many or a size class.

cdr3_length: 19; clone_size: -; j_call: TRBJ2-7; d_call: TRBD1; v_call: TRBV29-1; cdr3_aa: CSVVGDRDRGPKESYEQYF; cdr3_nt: TGCAGCGTTGTGGGGGACCGGGACAGGGGGCCTAAGGAGTCCTACGAGCAGTACTTC
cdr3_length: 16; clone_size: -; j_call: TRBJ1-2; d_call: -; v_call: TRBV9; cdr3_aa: CASSPRGLGGSYGYTF; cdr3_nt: TGTGCCAGCAGCCCTAGAGGCCTCGGGGGGTCCTATGGCTACACCTTC
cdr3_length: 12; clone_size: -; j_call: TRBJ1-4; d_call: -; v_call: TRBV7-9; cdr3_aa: CASSLESEKLFF; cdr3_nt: TGTGCCAGCAGCTTAGAATCTGAAAAACTGTTTTTT
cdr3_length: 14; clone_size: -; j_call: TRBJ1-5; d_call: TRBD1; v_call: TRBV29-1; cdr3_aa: CSVVTGGRNQPQHF; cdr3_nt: TGCAGCGTTGTAACAGGGGGTCGGAATCAGCCCCAGCATTTT
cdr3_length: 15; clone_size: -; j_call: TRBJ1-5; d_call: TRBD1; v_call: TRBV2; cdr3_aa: CASRRGTGGNQPQHF; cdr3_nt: TGTGCCAGCAGGAGAGGGACAGGGGGCAATCAGCCCCAGCATTTT
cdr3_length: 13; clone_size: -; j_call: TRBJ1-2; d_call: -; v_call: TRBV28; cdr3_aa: CASRISRNYGYTF; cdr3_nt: TGTGCCAGCAGGATCAGTCGTAACTATGGCTACACCTTC
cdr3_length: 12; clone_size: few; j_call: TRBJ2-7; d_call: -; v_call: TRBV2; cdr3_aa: CATSLEAYEQYF; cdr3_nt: TGTGCCACCTCTCTGGAGGCCTACGAGCAGTACTTC
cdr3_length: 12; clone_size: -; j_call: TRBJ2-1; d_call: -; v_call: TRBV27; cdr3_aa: CASRGDTRRQFF; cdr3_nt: TGTGCCAGCAGAGGTGACACGAGGCGGCAGTTCTTC
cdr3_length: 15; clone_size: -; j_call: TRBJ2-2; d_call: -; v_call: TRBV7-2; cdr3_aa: CASSPSPAGTGELFF; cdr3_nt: TGTGCCAGCAGCCCAAGCCCAGCGGGCACCGGGGAGCTGTTTTTT
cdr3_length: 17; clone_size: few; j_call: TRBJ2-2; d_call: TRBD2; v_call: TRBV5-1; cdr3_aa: CASSLAPGLRGTGELFF; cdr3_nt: TGCGCCAGCAGCTTGGCTCCGGGACTAAGGGGCACCGGGGAGCTGTTTTTT
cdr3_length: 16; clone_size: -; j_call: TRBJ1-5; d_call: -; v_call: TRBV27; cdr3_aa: CASRKTQLGYNQPQHF; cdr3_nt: TGTGCCAGCCGTAAAACTCAGCTAGGGTACAATCAGCCCCAGCATTTT
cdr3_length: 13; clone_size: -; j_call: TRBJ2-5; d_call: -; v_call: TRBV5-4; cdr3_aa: CASSGSAVETQYF; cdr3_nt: TGTGCCAGCAGCGGTTCGGCCGTAGAGACCCAGTACTTC
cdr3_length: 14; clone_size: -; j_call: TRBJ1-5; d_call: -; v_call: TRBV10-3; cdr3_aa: CAITNDRSNQPQHF; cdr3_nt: TGTGCCATCACTAACGACAGGAGCAATCAGCCCCAGCATTTT
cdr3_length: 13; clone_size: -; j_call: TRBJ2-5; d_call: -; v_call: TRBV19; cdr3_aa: CASSSSDQETQYF; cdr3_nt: TGTGCCAGTAGTTCTTCAGATCAAGAGACCCAGTACTTC
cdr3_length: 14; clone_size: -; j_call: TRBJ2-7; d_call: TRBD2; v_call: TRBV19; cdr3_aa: CASSIAGGVYEQYF; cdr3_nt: TGTGCCAGTAGTATAGCGGGGGGAGTCTACGAGCAGTACTTC
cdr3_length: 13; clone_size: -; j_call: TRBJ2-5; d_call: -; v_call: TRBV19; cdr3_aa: CASSIDRTGSQYF; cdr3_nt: TGTGCCAGTAGTATAGATCGGACGGGTTCCCAATACTTC
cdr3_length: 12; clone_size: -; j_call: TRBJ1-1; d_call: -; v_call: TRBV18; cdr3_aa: CASSPAGFEAFF; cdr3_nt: TGTGCCAGCTCACCAGCAGGGTTTGAAGCTTTCTTT
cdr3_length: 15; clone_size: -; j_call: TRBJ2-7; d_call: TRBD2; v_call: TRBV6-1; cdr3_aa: CASSTTGTSEQEQYF; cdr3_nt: TGTGCCAGCAGTACCACCGGGACTAGCGAACAGGAGCAGTACTTC